The present entry profiles one T cell receptor beta chain with its context. This specimen belongs to a study of blood T cell repertoires in COVID-19. Background on the study: Samples of COVID-19 (acute and convalescent) were obtained from the United States, Italy and Spain. PBMCs, B-cell-depleted T cells, or T cells were the source of the cDNA or gDNA that made up the material.

Original processing methods: Nucleated cell number was recorded as an estimate derived from reference gene primer amplification. Clones were sequenced by immunoSEQ multiplex PCR, and TCRdb holds only the in-frame ones, with some missing. V, J and clone size were drawn from that table, and D and trimming were deduced from the DNA. The profile shows about 81,000 clones, almost 90% of them singletons. The CDR3 is made up of 17 amino acids. Trimming shortened V by 3 bases and J by 0 bases, and 12 bases separated the two germline ends. Germline values: CDR1 LNHNV, CDR2 YYDKDF (reference sequence). The chain links TRBV15 to TRBJ2-6; possibly TRBD1 for D (5 bases). The TCR was taken from a woman older than 75 with acute or convalescent COVID-19. The sample comprised peripheral blood. CDR3 nucleotide sequence: TGTGCCACCAGCAGCATACAGGCCAGCTCTGGGGCCAACGTCCTGACTTTC. As protein: CATSSIQASSGANVLTF. The full variable domain, its missing parts supplied by reference TRBV15 and TRBJ2-6, is DAMVIQNPRYQVTQFGKPVTLSCSQTLNHNVMYWYQQKSSQAPKLLFHYYDKDFNNEADTPDNFQSRRPNTSFCFLDIRSPGLGDTAMYLCATSSIQASSGANVLTFGAGSRLTVL.